This T cell receptor beta chain comes out of a study of blood T cell repertoires in COVID-19. Study-level background: Italy, Spain and the United States were the sources of the convalescent and acute COVID-19 samples. T cells, B-cell-depleted T cells, or PBMCs supplied cDNA or gDNA.

The CDR3 spans 19 residues. The germline V gene has CDR1 SGHTA and CDR2 FQGNSA. Trimming cost V 0 bases and J 5 bases; bases outside gene matches: 9. Authors' methods: Amplification with reference gene primers provided the estimates of nucleated cell counts. The method was immunoSEQ multiplex PCR; TCRdb's version includes in-frame clones alone and lacks a portion of them. V, J and clone size are taken as reported in that table, and D and trimming were inferred from the DNA itself. The profile shows about 120,000 clones, roughly four fifths of them singletons. The TCR was taken from a woman in her 70s with acute or convalescent COVID-19. Material: peripheral blood. This chain uses TRBV7-2 with TRBJ2-5; 16 bases are a match to TRBD2. The CDR3, as DNA: TGTGCCAGCAGCTTAGCTCGGGGACTAGCGGGGGGGCGGAGGGAGACCCAGTACTTC. Its translation: CASSLARGLAGGRRETQYF.